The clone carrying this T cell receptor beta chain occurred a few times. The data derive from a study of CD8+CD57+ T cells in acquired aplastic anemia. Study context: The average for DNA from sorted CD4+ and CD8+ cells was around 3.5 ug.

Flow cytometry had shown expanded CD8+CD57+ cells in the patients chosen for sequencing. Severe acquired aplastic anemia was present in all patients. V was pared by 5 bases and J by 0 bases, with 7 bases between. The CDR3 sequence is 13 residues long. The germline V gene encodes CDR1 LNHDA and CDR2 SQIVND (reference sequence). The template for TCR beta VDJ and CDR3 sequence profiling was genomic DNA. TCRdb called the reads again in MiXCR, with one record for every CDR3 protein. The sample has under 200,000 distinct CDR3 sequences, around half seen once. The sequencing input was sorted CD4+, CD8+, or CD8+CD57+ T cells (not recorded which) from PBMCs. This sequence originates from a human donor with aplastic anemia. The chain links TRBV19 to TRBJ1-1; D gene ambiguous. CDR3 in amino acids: CASSYGVNTEAFF. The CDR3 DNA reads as TGTGCCAGTAGTTATGGGGTGAACACTGAAGCTTTCTTT.